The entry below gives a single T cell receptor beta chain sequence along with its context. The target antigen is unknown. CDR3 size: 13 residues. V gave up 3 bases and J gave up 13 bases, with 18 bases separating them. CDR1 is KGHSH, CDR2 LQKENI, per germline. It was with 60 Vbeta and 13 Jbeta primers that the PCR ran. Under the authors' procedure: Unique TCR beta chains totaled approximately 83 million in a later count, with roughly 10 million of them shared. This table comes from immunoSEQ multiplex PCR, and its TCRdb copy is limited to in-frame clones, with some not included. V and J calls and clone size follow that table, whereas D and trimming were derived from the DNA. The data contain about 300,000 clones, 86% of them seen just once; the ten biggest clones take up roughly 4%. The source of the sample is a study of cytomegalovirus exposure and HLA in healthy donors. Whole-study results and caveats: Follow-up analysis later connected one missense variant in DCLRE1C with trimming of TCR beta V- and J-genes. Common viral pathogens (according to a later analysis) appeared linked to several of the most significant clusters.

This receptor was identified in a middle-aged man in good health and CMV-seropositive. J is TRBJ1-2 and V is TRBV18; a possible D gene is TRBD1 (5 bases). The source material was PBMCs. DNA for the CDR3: TGTGCCAGCTCACCTGGCGGCAGGGAAAGGGTCACCTTC. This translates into CASSPGGRERVTF.